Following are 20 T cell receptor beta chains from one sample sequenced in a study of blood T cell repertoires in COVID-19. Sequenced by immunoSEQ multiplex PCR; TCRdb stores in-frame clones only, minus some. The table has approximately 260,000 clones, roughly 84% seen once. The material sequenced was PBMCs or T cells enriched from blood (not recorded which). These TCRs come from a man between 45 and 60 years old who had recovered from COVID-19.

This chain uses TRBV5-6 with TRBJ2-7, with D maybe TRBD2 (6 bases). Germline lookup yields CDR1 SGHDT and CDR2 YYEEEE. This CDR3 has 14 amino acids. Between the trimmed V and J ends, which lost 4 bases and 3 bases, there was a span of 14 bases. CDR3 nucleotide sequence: TGTGCCAGCAGCCCGGGACTTGGGGGCTACGAGCAGTACTTC. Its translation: CASSPGLGGYEQYF.

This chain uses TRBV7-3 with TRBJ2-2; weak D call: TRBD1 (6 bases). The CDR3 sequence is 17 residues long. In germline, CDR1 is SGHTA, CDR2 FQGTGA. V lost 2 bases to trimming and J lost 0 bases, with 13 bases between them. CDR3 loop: CASSLRSRGANTGELFF. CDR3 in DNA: TGTGCCAGCAGCTTACGGAGCAGGGGCGCGAACACCGGGGAGCTGTTTTTT.

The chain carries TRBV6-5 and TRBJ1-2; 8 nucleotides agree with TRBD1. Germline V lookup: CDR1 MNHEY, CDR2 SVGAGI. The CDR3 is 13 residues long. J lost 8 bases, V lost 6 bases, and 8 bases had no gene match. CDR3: CASSADRGWGYTF. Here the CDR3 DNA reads TGTGCCAGCAGCGCCGACAGGGGTTGGGGCTACACCTTC.

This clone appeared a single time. CDR3 coding DNA: TGTGCCAGCAGCCCCCTAGCGTCCAACACCGGGGAGCTGTTTTTT. Translation gives CASSPLASNTGELFF. This chain uses TRBV11-3 with TRBJ2-2; TRBD2 might be the D (6 bases). CDR3 length equals 15 residues. Germline V gene data show CDR1 as SGHNT and CDR2 as YENEEA. V was pared by 5 bases and J by 2 bases, with 12 bases between.

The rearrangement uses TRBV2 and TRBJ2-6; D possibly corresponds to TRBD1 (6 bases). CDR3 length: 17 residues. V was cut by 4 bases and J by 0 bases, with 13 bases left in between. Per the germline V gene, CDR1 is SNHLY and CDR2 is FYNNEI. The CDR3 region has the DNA TGTGCCAGCAGTGCGACAGGATTCTCCTCTGGGGCCAACGTCCTGACTTTC. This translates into CASSATGFSSGANVLTF.

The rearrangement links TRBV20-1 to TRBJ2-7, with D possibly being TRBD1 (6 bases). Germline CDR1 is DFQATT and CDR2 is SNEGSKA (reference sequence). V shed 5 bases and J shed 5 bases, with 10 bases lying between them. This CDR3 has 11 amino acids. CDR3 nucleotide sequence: TGCAGTGCTGTACAGGGACACGAGCAGTACTTC. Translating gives CSAVQGHEQYF.

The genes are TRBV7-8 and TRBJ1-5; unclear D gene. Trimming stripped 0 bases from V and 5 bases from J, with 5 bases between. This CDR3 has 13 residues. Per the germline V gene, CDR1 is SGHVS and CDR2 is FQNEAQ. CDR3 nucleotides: TGTGCCAGCAGCTTAGCGCGGCATCAGCCCCAGCATTTT. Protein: CASSLARHQPQHF.

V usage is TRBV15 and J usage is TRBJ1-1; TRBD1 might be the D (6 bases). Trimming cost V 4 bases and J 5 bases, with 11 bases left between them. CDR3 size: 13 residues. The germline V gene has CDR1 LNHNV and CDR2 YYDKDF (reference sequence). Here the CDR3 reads CATSITGLTEAFF. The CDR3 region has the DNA TGTGCCACCAGCATTACAGGGTTGACTGAAGCTTTCTTT.

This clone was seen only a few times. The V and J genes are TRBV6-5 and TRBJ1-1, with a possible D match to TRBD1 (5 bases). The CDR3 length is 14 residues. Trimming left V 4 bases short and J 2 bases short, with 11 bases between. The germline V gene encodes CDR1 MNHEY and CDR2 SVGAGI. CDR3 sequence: CASSFRQTNTEAFF. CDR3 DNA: TGTGCCAGCAGTTTTCGACAGACCAACACTGAAGCTTTCTTT.

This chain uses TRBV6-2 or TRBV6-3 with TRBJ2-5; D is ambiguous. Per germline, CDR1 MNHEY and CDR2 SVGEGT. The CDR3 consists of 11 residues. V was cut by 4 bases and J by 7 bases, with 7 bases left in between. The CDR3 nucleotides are TGTGCCAGCAGTTCCCCGCGGACCCAGTACTTC. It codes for CASSSPRTQYF.

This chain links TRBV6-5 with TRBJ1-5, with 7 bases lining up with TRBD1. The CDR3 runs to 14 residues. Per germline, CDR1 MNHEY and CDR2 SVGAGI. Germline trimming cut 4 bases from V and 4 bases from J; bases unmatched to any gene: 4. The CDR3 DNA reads TGTGCCAGCAGTTTGACAGGGTATAATCAGCCCCAGCATTTT. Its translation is CASSLTGYNQPQHF.

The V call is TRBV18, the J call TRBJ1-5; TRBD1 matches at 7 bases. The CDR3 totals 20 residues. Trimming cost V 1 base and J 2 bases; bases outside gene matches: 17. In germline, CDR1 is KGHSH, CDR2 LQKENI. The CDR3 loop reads CASSPLPGTANPFGNQPQHF. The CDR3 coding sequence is TGTGCCAGCTCACCACTCCCAGGGACAGCAAACCCTTTTGGCAATCAGCCCCAGCATTTT.

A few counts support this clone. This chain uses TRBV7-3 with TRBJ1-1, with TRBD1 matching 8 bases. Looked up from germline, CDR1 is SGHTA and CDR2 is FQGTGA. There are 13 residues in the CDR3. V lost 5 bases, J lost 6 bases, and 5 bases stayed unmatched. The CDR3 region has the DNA TGTGCCAGCAGCCCCGGGACAGGCTCTGAAGCTTTCTTT. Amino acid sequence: CASSPGTGSEAFF.

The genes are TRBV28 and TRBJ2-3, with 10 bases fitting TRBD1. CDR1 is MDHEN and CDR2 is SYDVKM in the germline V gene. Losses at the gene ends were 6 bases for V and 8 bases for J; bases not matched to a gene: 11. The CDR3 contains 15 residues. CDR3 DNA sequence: TGTGCCAGCAGACCAAGACAGGGGGCGCGGGGTACGCAGTATTTT. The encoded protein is CASRPRQGARGTQYF.

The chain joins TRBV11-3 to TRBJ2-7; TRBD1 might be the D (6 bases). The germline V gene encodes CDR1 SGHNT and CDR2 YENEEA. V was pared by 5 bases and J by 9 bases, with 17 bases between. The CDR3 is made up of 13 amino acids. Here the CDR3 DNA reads TGTGCCAGCAGCCCGTCGACAGGATTAGGGCAGTACTTC. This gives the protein CASSPSTGLGQYF.

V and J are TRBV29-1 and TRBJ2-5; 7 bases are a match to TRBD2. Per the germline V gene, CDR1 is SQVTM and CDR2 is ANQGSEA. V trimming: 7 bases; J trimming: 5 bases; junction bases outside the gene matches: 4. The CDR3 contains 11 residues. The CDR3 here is CSAGGGETQYF. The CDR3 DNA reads TGCAGCGCCGGGGGAGGGGAGACCCAGTACTTC.

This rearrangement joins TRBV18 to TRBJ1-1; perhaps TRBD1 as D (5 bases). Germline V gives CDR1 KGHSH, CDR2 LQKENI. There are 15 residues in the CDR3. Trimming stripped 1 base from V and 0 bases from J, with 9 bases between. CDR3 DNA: TGTGCCAGCTCACCACTTTCAGGGATGAACACTGAAGCTTTCTTT. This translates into CASSPLSGMNTEAFF.

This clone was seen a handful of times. The CDR3 protein is CASSVVSSGNTIYF. CDR3 nucleotide sequence: TGTGCCAGCAGCGTAGTCAGTTCTGGAAACACCATATATTTT. The chain employs TRBV9 and TRBJ1-3, with D uncertain. Per the germline V gene, CDR1 is SGDLS and CDR2 is YYNGEE. Trimming took off 0 bases at V and 1 base at J, with 5 bases between the two ends. CDR3 length: 14 amino acids.

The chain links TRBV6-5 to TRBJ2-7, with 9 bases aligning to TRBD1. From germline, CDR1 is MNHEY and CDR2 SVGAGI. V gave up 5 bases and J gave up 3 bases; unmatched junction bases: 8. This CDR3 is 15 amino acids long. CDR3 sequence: CASSPPDRGGYEQYF. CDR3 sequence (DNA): TGTGCCAGCAGTCCACCGGACAGGGGTGGCTACGAGCAGTACTTC.

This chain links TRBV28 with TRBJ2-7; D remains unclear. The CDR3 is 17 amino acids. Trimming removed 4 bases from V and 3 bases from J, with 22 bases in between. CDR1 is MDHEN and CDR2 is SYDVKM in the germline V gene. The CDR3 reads CASSSNDGSIFFYEQYF. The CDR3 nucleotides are TGTGCCAGCAGTTCGAATGACGGGTCCATTTTCTTCTACGAGCAGTACTTC. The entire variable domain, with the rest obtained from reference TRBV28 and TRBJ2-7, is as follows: DVKVTQSSRYLVKRTGEKVFLECVQDMDHENMFWYRQDPGLGLRLIYFSYDVKMKEKGDIPEGYSVSREKKERFSLILESASTNQTSMYLCASSSNDGSIFFYEQYFGPGTRLTVT.